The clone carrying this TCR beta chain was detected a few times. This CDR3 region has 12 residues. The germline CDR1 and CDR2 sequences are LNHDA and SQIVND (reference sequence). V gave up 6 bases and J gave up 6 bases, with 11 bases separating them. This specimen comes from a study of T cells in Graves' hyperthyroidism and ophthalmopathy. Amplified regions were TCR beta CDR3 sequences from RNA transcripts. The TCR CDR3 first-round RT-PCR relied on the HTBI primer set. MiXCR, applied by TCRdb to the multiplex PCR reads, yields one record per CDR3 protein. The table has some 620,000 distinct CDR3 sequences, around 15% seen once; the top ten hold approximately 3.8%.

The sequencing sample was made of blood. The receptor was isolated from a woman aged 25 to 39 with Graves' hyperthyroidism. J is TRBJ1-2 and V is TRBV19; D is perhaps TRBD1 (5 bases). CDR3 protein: CASRIGGDGYTF. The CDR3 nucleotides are TGTGCCAGTAGAATCGGAGGGGATGGCTACACCTTC.